These T cell receptor beta chains were read from a single sample in a study of T cell responses to AZD1222 COVID-19 vaccine. Repertoires were generated with immunoSEQ multiplex PCR, while TCRdb's copy carries only in-frame clones and drops some. The profile shows 96,000 or so clones, about 89% of them singletons. Sequenced material: peripheral blood, taken on day 0 of AZD1222 vaccination. Every receptor here comes from an adult in good health. The CDR3 runs from the conserved cysteine through the conserved F or W. The D gene is left open where the match is weak. Clone size is not always given. Where it is, it says once, few, many or a class for expanded clones.

d_gene: TRBD2
j_gene: TRBJ2-6
abundance: NA
v_gene: TRBV7-2
CDR3aa: CASSSSGGASGANVLTF
CDR3nt: TGTGCCAGCAGCTCTAGCGGGGGGGCCTCTGGGGCCAACGTCCTGACTTTC

d_gene: NA
j_gene: TRBJ1-5
abundance: NA
v_gene: TRBV3-1/TRBV3-2
CDR3aa: CASSQDGQPQHF
CDR3nt: TGTGCCAGCAGCCAAGATGGTCAGCCCCAGCATTTT

d_gene: TRBD1
j_gene: TRBJ1-1
abundance: NA
v_gene: TRBV5-1
CDR3aa: CASSLGGGGNTEAFF
CDR3nt: TGCGCCAGCAGCTTGGGCGGAGGGGGCAACACTGAAGCTTTCTTT

d_gene: NA
j_gene: TRBJ1-1
abundance: NA
v_gene: TRBV19
CDR3aa: CASSMGSPEAFF
CDR3nt: TGTGCCAGTAGTATGGGCAGCCCTGAAGCTTTCTTT

d_gene: NA
j_gene: TRBJ1-1
abundance: NA
v_gene: TRBV5-4
CDR3aa: CASSPTGSNTEAFF
CDR3nt: TGTGCCAGCAGCCCCACGGGGTCGAACACTGAAGCTTTCTTT

d_gene: NA
j_gene: TRBJ2-7
abundance: once
v_gene: TRBV4-2
CDR3aa: CASSQVGPAEPYEQYF
CDR3nt: TGTGCCAGCAGCCAAGTAGGACCCGCAGAACCCTACGAGCAGTACTTC

d_gene: NA
j_gene: TRBJ2-2
abundance: NA
v_gene: TRBV6-5
CDR3aa: CASGTGFFAGELFF
CDR3nt: TGTGCCAGCGGTACAGGGTTTTTTGCCGGGGAGCTGTTTTTT

d_gene: NA
j_gene: TRBJ2-7
abundance: NA
v_gene: TRBV5-6
CDR3aa: CASSFDRFSYEQYF
CDR3nt: TGTGCCAGCAGCTTTGACAGATTTTCCTACGAGCAGTACTTC

d_gene: NA
j_gene: TRBJ1-2
abundance: NA
v_gene: TRBV30
CDR3aa: CAWKVGIYYGYTF
CDR3nt: TGTGCCTGGAAAGTCGGGATTTACTATGGCTACACCTTC

d_gene: NA
j_gene: TRBJ1-2
abundance: once
v_gene: TRBV11-2
CDR3aa: CASSRPGNYGYTF
CDR3nt: TGTGCCAGCAGCCGGCCCGGGAACTATGGCTACACCTTC

d_gene: NA
j_gene: TRBJ1-1
abundance: NA
v_gene: TRBV5-5
CDR3aa: CASSWDAPNTEAFF
CDR3nt: TGTGCCAGCAGCTGGGACGCTCCGAACACTGAAGCTTTCTTT

d_gene: TRBD1
j_gene: TRBJ1-1
abundance: NA
v_gene: TRBV7-2
CDR3aa: CASSQLGTGTEAFF
CDR3nt: TGTGCCAGCAGCCAACTCGGGACAGGGACTGAAGCTTTCTTT

d_gene: NA
j_gene: TRBJ1-1
abundance: NA
v_gene: TRBV4-1
CDR3aa: CASSLGGEAFF
CDR3nt: TGCGCCAGCAGCCTGGGGGGTGAAGCTTTCTTT

d_gene: NA
j_gene: TRBJ1-4
abundance: NA
v_gene: TRBV3-1/TRBV3-2
CDR3aa: CASSQGRFATNEKLFF
CDR3nt: TGTGCCAGCAGCCAGGGTCGGTTTGCAACTAATGAAAAACTGTTTTTT

d_gene: TRBD1
j_gene: TRBJ1-2
abundance: NA
v_gene: TRBV30
CDR3aa: CASTGFTNYGYTF
CDR3nt: TGTGCCTCGACAGGGTTTACTAACTATGGCTACACCTTC

d_gene: NA
j_gene: TRBJ1-4
abundance: few
v_gene: TRBV4-1
CDR3aa: CASSQFEINPTNEKLFF
CDR3nt: TGCGCCAGCAGCCAATTCGAAATTAATCCAACTAATGAAAAACTGTTTTTT

d_gene: NA
j_gene: TRBJ2-5
abundance: NA
v_gene: TRBV18
CDR3aa: CASSPMRTSPGETQYF
CDR3nt: TGTGCCAGCTCACCTATGCGGACAAGCCCAGGGGAGACCCAGTACTTC

d_gene: NA
j_gene: TRBJ1-1
abundance: NA
v_gene: TRBV6-5
CDR3aa: CASSFSRAMNTEAFF
CDR3nt: TGTGCCAGCAGTTTTTCCAGGGCCATGAACACTGAAGCTTTCTTT

d_gene: TRBD1
j_gene: TRBJ1-2
abundance: NA
v_gene: TRBV5-4
CDR3aa: CASSLGGGQQNYGYTF
CDR3nt: TGTGCCAGCAGCTTGGGGGGGGGACAGCAAAACTATGGCTACACCTTC

d_gene: NA
j_gene: TRBJ2-7
abundance: NA
v_gene: TRBV11-2
CDR3aa: CASSLSSRSNEQYF
CDR3nt: TGTGCCAGCAGCTTAAGCTCGCGGTCAAACGAGCAGTACTTC

d_gene: NA
j_gene: TRBJ1-1
abundance: NA
v_gene: TRBV7-9
CDR3aa: CASNVGPRGTEAFF
CDR3nt: TGTGCCAGCAACGTGGGCCCCAGGGGCACTGAAGCTTTCTTT

d_gene: TRBD1
j_gene: TRBJ1-5
abundance: NA
v_gene: TRBV24-1
CDR3aa: CATSRGTGDQPQHF
CDR3nt: TGTGCCACCAGCCGGGGGACAGGGGATCAGCCCCAGCATTTT

d_gene: NA
j_gene: TRBJ1-5
abundance: NA
v_gene: TRBV7-2
CDR3aa: CASSQNPRYYSNQPQHF
CDR3nt: TGTGCCAGCAGCCAAAACCCCCGGTACTATAGCAATCAGCCCCAGCATTTT

d_gene: NA
j_gene: TRBJ1-2
abundance: NA
v_gene: TRBV7-9
CDR3aa: CASSPPAVGGKIKEYGYTF
CDR3nt: TGTGCCAGCAGCCCCCCCGCCGTCGGGGGCAAAATTAAGGAATATGGCTACACCTTC

d_gene: NA
j_gene: TRBJ1-1
abundance: NA
v_gene: TRBV7-9
CDR3aa: CASSPGGNTEAFF
CDR3nt: TGTGCCAGCAGCCCTGGAGGGAATACTGAAGCTTTCTTT

d_gene: NA
j_gene: TRBJ2-7
abundance: NA
v_gene: TRBV19
CDR3aa: CASSIAVTGAYEQYF
CDR3nt: TGTGCCAGTAGTATAGCTGTGACAGGAGCCTACGAGCAGTACTTC

d_gene: NA
j_gene: TRBJ1-1
abundance: NA
v_gene: TRBV30
CDR3aa: CAWSVGTEAFF
CDR3nt: TGTGCCTGGAGTGTAGGGACTGAAGCTTTCTTT

d_gene: NA
j_gene: TRBJ1-1
abundance: NA
v_gene: TRBV2
CDR3aa: CASKGRENTEAFF
CDR3nt: TGTGCCAGCAAAGGAAGGGAGAACACTGAAGCTTTCTTT